Detailed here is one T cell receptor beta chain. What it binds is unknown. The data were produced by immunoSEQ multiplex PCR, yet TCRdb's version contains in-frame clones alone and is incomplete. Among roughly 86,000 clones, approximately 81% were seen once, and the ten largest hold roughly 5%. Recipients boosted at about 4 weeks or about 12 weeks are pooled. Germline CDR1 and CDR2: SGHTA and FQGTGA. CDR3 length equals 15 residues. Trimming shortened V by 4 bases and J by 7 bases, and 17 bases separated the two germline ends. The data belong to a study of T cell responses to AZD1222 COVID-19 vaccine. Regarding the study as a whole: There were mostly white British donors and more females than males, and clonal diversity was possibly underestimated.

This material consisted of peripheral blood, taken 28 days after the second AZD1222 dose. V and J are TRBV7-3 and TRBJ2-1, with D tentatively TRBD2 (5 bases). The TCR originated in an adult who received the AZD1222 COVID-19 vaccine. This CDR3 is CASSSSRLAGNEQFF. CDR3 coding DNA: TGTGCCAGCAGCTCTAGTAGGCTAGCAGGAAATGAGCAGTTCTTC.